The clone carrying this T cell receptor beta chain was seen a single time. This sample is part of a study of blood T cell repertoires in COVID-19. Study-wide context: Donors in the United States, Italy and Spain gave samples during acute or convalescent COVID-19. T cells, B-cell-depleted T cells, or PBMCs supplied cDNA or gDNA.

In the original processing: Amplified reference gene primers provided the basis for estimating nucleated cell counts. This table comes from immunoSEQ multiplex PCR, and its TCRdb copy is limited to in-frame clones, with some not included. Clone size and the V and J calls come from that table; the DNA yielded D and trimming. This sample has more than 55,000 clones, with approximately 90% found just once. Germline values: CDR1 SGHRS, CDR2 YFSETQ. This CDR3 has 15 amino acids. The junction had 6 bases not matched to a gene; V was cut back by 5 bases and J by 2 bases. Sequenced material: peripheral blood. The TCR sequence derives from a human donor with active COVID-19. The donor label of this sample is uncertain. This rearrangement joins TRBV5-1 to TRBJ2-1; TRBD2 aligns across 8 bases. The CDR3 region is CASSPTSGTYNEQFF. CDR3 DNA: TGCGCCAGCAGTCCAACTAGCGGCACCTACAATGAGCAGTTCTTC.